This T cell receptor beta chain was observed in a study of beta chain features in type 1 diabetes (dated 2018 in TCRdb). About the investigation overall: Patients and healthy donors did not differ in mean age, gender distribution, total cell number or subset yield. A total of just under 110,000,000 sorted cells were examined across all samples, and RNA yield correlated strongly with the number of cells per subset. The study compared TCRB repertoires of sorted circulating CD4+ T cell subsets between recently diagnosed type 1 diabetes patients and matched healthy donors. Regulatory and stem cell-like memory subsets were isolated from only 8 patients and 8 healthy donors, whereas naive and central memory subsets came from all 28 donors. Study-level results and caveats: PCR might favor shorter templates, but patient and control samples were amplified and corrected together, so any skew would affect both groups equally. At VDJ recombination sites, patients with type 1 diabetes made fewer insertions and deleted more nucleotides, a pattern implying thymic rearrangement abnormalities. A moderate but significant shortening of TCRB CDR3 length was observed in type 1 diabetes patients in all four CD4+ subsets. Sequencing cDNA rather than genomic DNA could over-represent highly expressing activated cells, although activation and CD3 levels did not differ between groups. Because small numbers of individuals were included in the HLA sub-analyses, any influence of HLA type on TCRB rearrangement was left unresolved. The naive, central memory and regulatory TCRB repertoires appeared to resemble one another more closely among patients than among healthy donors.

Worth noting for this clone: Its antigen remains undetermined. Base quality data are lacking; no much larger clone is found one base away. Other DNA sequences from this sample encode an identical CDR3 as well.

A single peripheral blood draw of about 116 mL on average was collected from each donor into heparinised tubes. Using a panel that included CD45RO, CCR7, CD25, CD127, CD95 and CD27, naive, central memory, regulatory and stem cell-like memory CD4+ T cells were sorted on a BD FACSAria II. Every sorted population had a purity above 95%. PBMCs were separated immediately by Lymphoprep density gradient centrifugation and were stained directly, without being cultured. So that batch effects would be minimized, each experiment stained and sorted samples in pairs, pairing one healthy donor with one patient. In the germline V gene, CDR1 corresponds to SGDLS and CDR2 to YYNGEE. V was cut back by 0 bases and J by 1 base, leaving a gap of 4 bases between them. The CDR3 spans 14 residues, from the cysteine through the phenylalanine. The CDR3 DNA has 42 bases and is translated from base 1. The entire isolated RNA was reverse transcribed using the High Capacity cDNA Reverse Transcription Kit, and thus expressed TCRB transcripts were sequenced. Deep immunoSEQ sequencing was applied to naive, central memory and regulatory T cell samples, giving an average of roughly 3.5 million total reads per sample. After sorted cells were lysed in RLT buffer, RNA was extracted with DNase-treated RNeasy Micro or Mini kits, with the choice depending on cell number. To prevent cross-contamination, every cell subset was processed on its own, while patient and healthy donor samples were processed together. The immunoSEQ multiplex PCR was used to amplify TCRB sequences from cDNA, yielding 87-bp fragments that span the CDR3 region. Sequencing of the amplicons was performed on the Illumina HiSeq platform. The source study handled its data this way. Synthetic template baselines were used to correct PCR bias computationally, reads within Hamming distance 2 were collapsed, and singletons that could not be merged were discarded. Reads were aligned against IMGT to assign V, D and J genes, CDR3 length and insertions or deletions at six rearrangement sites. Within each subset, clonotype counts were normalized to sorted cell number, and only after that were true diversity and Gini coefficients computed with the tcR R package. The overlap coefficient, calculated on TCRB nucleotide sequences, was used to measure repertoire sharing. Out-of-frame TCRB sequences from naive cells were analyzed to stand in for the pre-selection repertoire. Sourced from immuneACCESS, this table was stored by TCRdb with only in-frame sequences that have V and J called. A share of the clones is absent; for the studies checked, an unresolved V gene accounts for under half, and the remainder has no known explanation. The DNA gave D and trimming, while V, J and clone size come from that table. Across this sample there are approximately 250,000 clones, with less than 15% seen only once. The top ten constitute around 0.03% of the sample.

The source of this sequence is a woman aged 35 to 49 in good health. Sequenced material: naive CD4+ T cells from blood. Interpreted using the paper, the cell subset or site label stands for: true naive CD4+ T cells. The chain links TRBV9 with TRBJ2-2; no D segment can be confidently identified. The DNA is as follows: TGTGCCAGCAGCGTAGCGGGGAACACCGGGGAGCTGTTTTTT. Translated, it gives CASSVAGNTGELFF.